This T cell receptor beta chain was sequenced in a study of Ad26.COV2.S vaccination and SARS-CoV-2 variants. Whole-study results and caveats: The authors reported substantial breadth in spike-specific CD8+ and CD4+ T cell responses after vaccination. Placebo recipients and vaccine recipients were similar in non-spike TCR breadth. Total T cell responses may have been underestimated by the TCR breadth and depth analyses.

Worth noting for this clone: The antigen is undetermined.

Only in-frame clones appear in the TCRdb table, and some are missing; sequencing was by immunoSEQ multiplex PCR. The sample shows about 680,000 clones, around 92% of them seen only once. V was pared by 6 bases and J by 4 bases, with 12 bases between. This CDR3 has 13 amino acids. Sample treatment: approximately 18 received Ad26.COV2.S at low or high dose, single or two shots; roughly five received placebo; per-sample allocation not given. Material that was analyzed had been drawn on day 63 after the first vaccine or placebo injection. The rearrangement links TRBV12-3 or TRBV12-4 to TRBJ1-2; no reliable D call. The sample was peripheral blood, taken in a trial of Ad26.COV2.S vaccine versus placebo. The TCR sequence derives from a person aged 18 to 65 who received the Ad26.COV2.S COVID-19 vaccine or a placebo. CDR3 coding DNA: TGTGCCAGCAGCTTGGCGGTGTCCTATGGCTACACCTTC. Translation gives CASSLAVSYGYTF.